This T cell receptor beta chain was observed in a study of cytomegalovirus exposure and HLA in healthy donors (dated by TCRdb to about 2017). Background for the entire study: According to an earlier analysis of a few hundred of the donors, about 179 million T cells yielded 95 million to 140 million unique TCR beta sequences and about 300 Gb of sequence data. Every repertoire in the discovery cohort had been generated on one and the same sequencing platform. A later genetic analysis took genome-wide SNP genotypes for about three fifths of the 666 donors and used that subset as a discovery cohort. Along with the approximately 600-subject first cohort, a separate validation cohort of over a hundred different subjects was used. Using immunosequencing, the study profiled T cell repertoires from about 650 subjects and related those repertoires to cytomegalovirus serostatus. An earlier analysis of about 620 of the donors applied high-throughput TCR beta sequencing to assess whether each TCR beta V gene segment acted as functional or pseudogenic. Across approximately 400 genotyped donors of the cohort, an average of about 250,000 unique TCR beta nucleotide sequences per donor were sequenced, and roughly a sixth of those sequences were non-productive. Both class I and class II loci were covered by HLA typing, at four-digit resolution. Of the approximately 400 genotyped donors, roughly 76% were placed in the genetic ancestry cluster associated with self-reported Caucasian donors. Because of strong linkage in the cohort, roughly five DR-DQ haplotypes were treated as single units for association and clustering. The study aimed to test whether signatures of past pathogen exposure could be identified by cataloging public T cell receptors. Typing coverage varied by locus: about 629-640 donors for A, B, C, DRB1 and DQB1; approximately 500 for DQA1; 600 to 610 for DPA1; approximately 490 for DPB1. Rather than drawing on any new phenotypic data, the later analysis identified candidate immune exposures from TCR beta sequences and the way those sequences occurred across donors. Donor age, sex, ethnicity and CMV serostatus were collected together with the repertoire data. The study combined high-throughput TCR immunosequencing, statistical association of individual TCRs with disease status, and machine learning to predict cytomegalovirus infection status. To study patterns of TCR occurrence, a later analysis re-analyzed previously published TCR beta repertoires from 600 to 750 donors and added high-resolution HLA genotyping. Around 300 gigabases of sequencing data and approximately 84 million unique TCR sequences were included in an early release covering around 600 HLA-typed donors.

The CDR3 contains 11 residues, cysteine and phenylalanine counted. Of the read, only the CDR3 DNA is kept; its 33 bases are in frame from base 1. V sheds 5 bases and J sheds 2 bases, leaving 4 bases between their ends. CDR1 and CDR2, looked up from the germline V gene, are SGHVS and FQNEAQ. General study outcomes and caveats: A later genetic analysis reported fewer N-insertions in productive TCRs among donors in an Asian-associated ancestry cluster than the roughly 640-donor mean. According to the authors, the approach could potentially be generalized to other disease states and immunological phenotypes. The study listed approximately 150 TCR beta chains as associated with cytomegalovirus. The earlier analysis of about 600 of the donors excluded 15 to 20 rarely observed V segments, including chromosome 9 orphons, because counts were too low. An earlier analysis of around 500 of the donors showed that most TCR beta V segments appeared in productive rearrangements either about 90% or about 30% of the time, which broadly matched IMGT annotations. Linkage disequilibrium might explain the correlated functional status among segregating V segments, but an unknown experimental factor could not be excluded. Immune exposure information for the cohort was limited to CMV serostatus. A later analysis associated about 18,000 TCR beta sequences with specific HLA alleles at a false discovery rate of 0.05. Sequencing depth was assumed to be roughly uniform across donors in the presence/absence analyses, though that assumption may not hold. Compared with equally common non-associated chains, HLA-associated TCR beta chains in a later analysis were more clonally expanded and had lower generation probabilities. The 87-base-pair reads could not distinguish some IMGT-functional V segments, including TRBV6-2 and TRBV6-3, so those segments were excluded. A further reported finding was that TCR beta sequences accurately predicted the HLA-A and HLA-B alleles for most subjects in the first cohort. HLA typing was unavailable for some donors at each locus, so association tests used only the typed subset. In a later analysis, most CMV-associated TCR beta chains were found to appear HLA-restricted, with HLA associations seemingly driven largely by CMV exposure. Across donors, most TCR sequences were observed very rarely, whereas some public TCRs were present in many individuals. Cytomegalovirus status was reported to be diagnosed by the classifier with high specificity and sensitivity in both the original and validation cohorts. According to a later analysis, parvovirus B19, influenza, CMV and Epstein-Barr virus appeared linked to several top co-occurrence clusters. In vitro tests confirmed that a few of the cytomegalovirus-associated TCR beta chains recognize cytomegalovirus antigens. The sequencing pipeline was judged likely to have produced a cluster of highly shared sequence variants as a technical artifact. The cohort was sequenced for TCR beta chains only, and without alpha or paired-chain data the features that could be detected were limited. When HLA alleles, especially DR and DQ, strongly co-occurred, TCR associations were difficult to assign to individual alleles. In a later genetic analysis, a missense DCLRE1C variant was associated with V-gene and J-gene trimming of TCR beta chains, and the association was replicated in an independent cohort. According to a later analysis, TCR association rates differed among HLA loci, with DRB1 alleles showing the most associated TCRs and HLA-C alleles showing the fewest.

Library construction relied on the immunoSEQ multiplex PCR assay. The multiplex PCR relied on a mix of 60 forward primers for TCR Vbeta segments and 13 reverse primers for TCR Jbeta segments. A multiplex PCR assay on genomic DNA amplified the CDR3 region of rearranged TCR beta genes. On the Illumina HiSeq System, the amplified TCR beta libraries were sequenced as 87-base-pair reads. Regarding the original processing steps: A later analysis counted approximately 76 million unique TCR beta chains across the 670 or so repertoires, and roughly 11 million of these chains were shared by at least two donors. Raw reads were error-corrected and collapsed into unique sequences by a nearest-neighbor algorithm in which closely related sequences were merged to remove PCR and sequencing errors. CDR3 sequences were aligned to IMGT reference sequences to assign V, D and J gene segments. For a sequence to be retained, a match of at least six nucleotides was required to both a V gene segment and a J gene segment. Rearrangements were classified as productive when the CDR3 lacked stop codons and remained in frame with V and J, and all other rearrangements were classified as non-productive. CDR3 was defined according to IMGT convention as the region running from the second conserved V-encoded cysteine to the conserved J-encoded phenylalanine. The earlier analysis of about 500 of the donors excluded sequences that lacked an unambiguous match to a single V gene segment. In an earlier analysis of roughly 600 of the donors, a V segment was called functional when productive rearrangements were above 56.7%, and segregating when the standard deviation between donors exceeded 5%. A statistical classification framework was built to diagnose cytomegalovirus status from the catalog of TCR beta chain sequences. V and J gene assignment, in a later analysis, came from comparing TCR nucleotide sequences with IMGT/GENE-DB human TR gene sequences. A later analysis assigned CDR3 sequences and most-parsimonious VDJ recombination scenarios with the TCRdist pipeline. In a later analysis, each TCR beta chain was defined by its CDR3 amino acid sequence together with its V-gene family, and reads without a unique V-gene family were excluded. A later analysis removed roughly 590 highly shared, low-generation-probability nucleotide sequences to deal with suspected cross-contamination and a sequencing artifact. For each public chain, a later analysis derived a clonal expansion index from normalized ranks of inferred template counts within each repertoire. In a later analysis, generation probabilities were computed with a VDJ recombination model fitted to out-of-frame rearrangements, and the resulting probabilities were checked against IGoR. Hypergeometric tests were used in a later analysis to score TCR-TCR, TCR-HLA and TCR-CMV co-occurrence, with a repertoire-size bias correction applied to the TCR pairs. In a later analysis, false discovery rates were estimated by permuting HLA or CMV assignments 20 times. A later analysis grouped co-occurring TCRs with DBSCAN, adding TCRdist sequence similarity when clustering within HLA-allele-positive subsets. For co-occurrence clustering, repertoires with fewer than 30,000 or more than 120,000 public chains were excluded, along with roughly five repertoires with anomalous nucleotide sharing. The source is immuneACCESS, and TCRdb retained only in-frame sequences with V and J called. Part of the clones is not carried over; for the studies checked, unresolved V genes explain less than half of this, and the remainder is unexplained. V and J calls and clone size are as listed in that table; D and trimming were resolved from the DNA. Counted in this sample were 100,000 to 150,000 clones; around three quarters of them appeared once. Together, the top ten hold 0.95% to 1.5% of the sample.

The cohort consisted of 600 to 700 healthy bone marrow donors. Cohort members were all nominally healthy when sampled, although unrecorded immune exposures were likely present. The donor tested CMV seronegative and was one of the 352 seronegative cohort members. A peripheral blood sample was provided by each donor, and peripheral blood mononuclear cells were used for TCR beta sequencing. The Qiagen DNeasy Blood Extraction Kit was used to extract genomic DNA from the blood cell samples. To note about this clone: No cognate antigen has been identified for it. No base quality information exists; no much larger clone differs at one position.

The source material was PBMCs. The TCR comes from a female donor in good health and CMV-seronegative. The chain employs TRBV7-8 and TRBJ2-7, with the D gene not clear enough to name. CDR3 sequence: CASSLTYEQYF. Here is the DNA: TGTGCCAGCAGCCTAACCTACGAGCAGTACTTC. The reference TRBV7-8 and TRBJ2-7 proteins fill in what lies around the CDR3, so the full variable domain reads GAGVSQSPRYKVAKRGQDVALRCDPISGHVSLFWYQQALGQGPEFLTYFQNEAQLDKSGLPSDRFFAERPEGSVSTLKIQRTQQEDSAVYLCASSLTYEQYFGPGTRLTVT.